This entry is about one T cell receptor beta chain. Its antigen is unknown. These data belong to a study of cytomegalovirus exposure and HLA in healthy donors. Study findings and constraints: Further analysis was carried out later, and it showed several of the most significant clusters appearing linked to common viral pathogens. Rates of TCR association differed by HLA locus in a later analysis, with DRB1 highest and HLA-C lowest. According to reports, the classifier identified cytomegalovirus status with high specificity and sensitivity. A previous analysis found most TCR beta V segments productive roughly 87% or roughly 30% of the time.

J gave up 1 base and V 7 bases, and 12 bases lay outside the gene matches. The CDR3 runs 16 residues. The germline V gene encodes CDR1 SEHNR and CDR2 FQNEAQ (reference sequence). The PCR contained 60 Vbeta and 13 Jbeta primers. Clones were read by immunoSEQ multiplex PCR, and TCRdb kept only the in-frame ones, dropping some. The sample lists about 160,000 clones, approximately 80% seen once, with about 4.3% in the top ten. The sequenced sample was PBMCs. V is TRBV7-9 and J is TRBJ1-2, with 7 bases that match TRBD1. The receptor was isolated from a man aged 25-40 years in good health and CMV-seronegative. CDR3 sequence: CASNQEAGGINYGYTF. The CDR3 DNA reads TGTGCCAGCAACCAGGAGGCAGGGGGTATTAACTATGGCTACACCTTC. The full variable domain, its missing parts supplied by reference TRBV7-9 and TRBJ1-2, is DTGVSQNPRHKITKRGQNVTFRCDPISEHNRLYWYRQTLGQGPEFLTYFQNEAQLEKSRLLSDRFSAERPKGSFSTLEIQRTEQGDSAMYLCASNQEAGGINYGYTFGSGTRLTVV.